Shown below are 32 T cell receptor beta chains from a single sample sequenced in a study of blood T cell repertoires in COVID-19. The repertoire was sequenced with immunoSEQ multiplex PCR; TCRdb's copy has only in-frame clones and lacks some. The table has almost 500,000 clones, roughly nine tenths seen once. The sample consisted of PBMCs or T cells enriched from blood (not recorded which). The receptors stem from a woman in her fifties or sixties who had recovered from COVID-19.

This clone was observed once. The chain uses TRBV12-5 and TRBJ1-2; D not resolved. Trimming cost V 4 bases and J 4 bases, with 10 bases left between them. The CDR3 is made up of 13 amino acids. Germline V gives CDR1 LGHNT, CDR2 FRNRAP. The DNA of the CDR3 is TGTGCTAGTGGTTCCCTTGGCCGCTATGGCTACACCTTC. Amino acids: CASGSLGRYGYTF. The whole variable domain, filled in from reference TRBV12-5 and TRBJ1-2, reads DARVTQTPRHKVTEMGQEVTMRCQPILGHNTVFWYRQTMMQGLELLAYFRNRAPLDDSGMPKDRFSAEMPDATLATLKIQPSEPRDSAVYFCASGSLGRYGYTFGSGTRLTVV.

This clone has more than one count but fewer than ten. The rearrangement links TRBV10-1 to TRBJ2-1; the D gene is possibly TRBD2 (5 bases). The V gene lost 0 bases and the J gene lost 4 bases, with 7 bases spanning the gap. Germline V CDR1 and CDR2: WNHNN, SYGVQD (reference sequence). The CDR3 consists of 14 residues. As DNA, the CDR3 is TGCGCCAGCAGTGAGTCTGGACTTTACAATGAGCAGTTCTTC. Its protein product is CASSESGLYNEQFF.

The chain carries TRBV24-1 and TRBJ2-1; perhaps TRBD2 as D (6 bases). This CDR3 spans 14 amino acids. The germline V and J ends were trimmed by 6 bases and 2 bases, with 10 bases remaining between them. The germline V gene encodes CDR1 KGHDR and CDR2 SFDVKD. CDR3 in amino acids: CATSTEGPYNEQFF. The CDR3 nucleotides read TGTGCCACCAGTACGGAGGGACCCTACAATGAGCAGTTCTTC.

The rearrangement joins TRBV10-2 to TRBJ2-3; 7 bases align to TRBD1. V lost 8 bases to trimming and J lost 2 bases; unmatched junction nucleotides: 7. The CDR3 is 14 amino acids. Germline CDR1 reads WSHSY; CDR2 reads SAAADI. The CDR3 sequence: CASWGRGPTDTQYF. The CDR3 DNA reads as TGCGCCAGCTGGGGTAGGGGGCCCACAGATACGCAGTATTTT.

This rearrangement joins TRBV12-3 or TRBV12-4 to TRBJ1-2; no clear D. CDR3 size: 13 residues. The germline V and J ends were trimmed by 2 bases and 0 bases, with 4 bases remaining between them. Written as DNA, the CDR3 is TGTGCCAGCAGTTTATTAGCTAACTATGGCTACACCTTC. It specifies CASSLLANYGYTF.

This chain joins TRBV9 and TRBJ2-3, with D possibly being TRBD2 (5 bases). The CDR3 length is 15 residues. V was clipped by 0 bases and J by 1 base, with 9 bases between them. Looked up from germline, CDR1 is SGDLS and CDR2 is YYNGEE. The CDR3 reads CASSVGRAGTDTQYF. The CDR3 bases are TGTGCCAGCAGCGTAGGTCGAGCGGGCACAGATACGCAGTATTTT.

This clone appeared a single time. The chain employs TRBV4-2 and TRBJ2-2, with a weak D call TRBD1 (5 bases). The CDR3 covers 16 residues. The V gene's germline CDR1 is LGHNA and CDR2 YNFKEQ. V shed 3 bases and J shed 0 bases, with 11 bases lying between them. The CDR3 spells CASSQRIGANTGELFF. DNA of the CDR3: TGTGCCAGCAGCCAGAGGATAGGGGCGAACACCGGGGAGCTGTTTTTT.

The gene calls are TRBV7-9 and TRBJ2-7; 7 bases match TRBD1. The germline V gene has CDR1 SEHNR and CDR2 FQNEAQ (reference sequence). V lost 5 bases to trimming and J lost 3 bases; unmatched junction nucleotides: 7. This CDR3 comprises 14 residues. The CDR3 here is CASSGGQAVYEQYF. CDR3 nucleotides: TGTGCCAGCAGCGGTGGACAGGCGGTCTACGAGCAGTACTTC.

The genes are TRBV5-4 and TRBJ2-1; possible D gene TRBD1, 5 bases. This CDR3 is built from 15 residues. CDR1 is SGHNT, CDR2 YYREEE, per germline (reference sequence). V was pared by 8 bases and J by 7 bases, with 22 bases between. The CDR3 sequence is CASHIFGRAMNEQFF. The CDR3 coding sequence is TGTGCCAGTCACATATTCGGCAGGGCAATGAATGAGCAGTTCTTC.

The rearrangement uses TRBV21-1 and TRBJ2-7; the tabulated D call, TRBD1, remains unverified against the DNA. TRBV21-1 is classified as a pseudogene. The CDR3 runs to 16 residues. CDR3 bases: TGTGCCAGCAGCAAAGCGCAACGACAGTTCCCCTACGAGCAGTACGTC. The encoded protein is CASSKAQRQFPYEQYV.

The chain recombines TRBV7-2 with TRBJ1-5, with D perhaps TRBD1 (5 bases). V was shortened by 3 bases and J by 4 bases, with 10 bases between the two germline ends. Germline lookup yields CDR1 SGHTA and CDR2 FQGNSA. There are 14 residues in the CDR3. The CDR3 nucleotides read TGTGCCAGCAGCTTGGGACTACCGAATCAGCCCCAGCATTTT. It specifies CASSLGLPNQPQHF.

This clone appeared a single time. This chain joins TRBV5-1 and TRBJ1-2; 10 bases are shared with TRBD1. Germline V gene sequence: CDR1 SGHRS, CDR2 YFSETQ. With 4 bases clipped from V and 6 bases from J, the junction kept 12 bases outside the gene matches. The CDR3 totals 16 residues. CDR3 in amino acids: CASSPLLGTGVNGYTF. The CDR3 DNA reads as TGCGCCAGCAGCCCCCTTTTGGGGACAGGGGTTAATGGCTACACCTTC. Combining the CDR3 with reference TRBV5-1 and TRBJ1-2 gives the whole variable domain KAGVTQTPRYLIKTRGQQVTLSCSPISGHRSVSWYQQTPGQGLQFLFEYFSETQRNKGNFPGRFSGRQFSNSRSEMNVSTLELGDSALYLCASSPLLGTGVNGYTFGSGTRLTVV.

The chain combines TRBV5-1 with TRBJ2-6; perhaps TRBD1 as D (6 bases). The ends were cut back, 3 bases at V and 2 bases at J, with 9 bases in the middle. The germline V gene encodes CDR1 SGHRS and CDR2 YFSETQ. The CDR3 has 15 amino acids. CDR3 sequence reads: CASSSQGTGANVLTF. In DNA, the CDR3 is TGCGCCAGCAGCTCCCAGGGGACTGGGGCCAACGTCCTGACTTTC.

This chain joins TRBV15 and TRBJ1-5, with 8 bases aligning to TRBD1. Germline CDR1 reads LNHNV; CDR2 reads YYDKDF (reference sequence). CDR3 length: 15 amino acids. J was trimmed by 6 bases and V by 1 base; bases with no gene match: 5. CDR3 amino acids: CATSRVQGESQPQHF. The CDR3 DNA sequence: TGTGCCACCAGCAGAGTACAGGGGGAGAGTCAGCCCCAGCATTTT.

With respect to this clone: The sample has other DNA sequences that encode this CDR3 too. The rearrangement uses TRBV24-1 and TRBJ2-1, with D perhaps TRBD2 (5 bases). The CDR3 is made up of 16 amino acids. Trimming removed 1 base from V and 1 base from J, with 10 bases in between. The germline gives CDR1 KGHDR, CDR2 SFDVKD. The chain's CDR3 is CATSDLRAGSYNEQFF. The CDR3 region has the DNA TGTGCCACCAGTGATTTACGGGCGGGTTCCTACAATGAGCAGTTCTTC.

This rearrangement joins TRBV4-1 to TRBJ2-1; TRBD1 matches 8 bases. Germline V gene sequence: CDR1 MGHRA, CDR2 YSYEKL. Germline trimming cut 1 base from V and 4 bases from J; bases unmatched to any gene: 6. CDR3 length: 16 amino acids. The CDR3 nucleotides are TGCGCCAGCAGCCAAGTTAGGACAGGGAGTTACAATGAGCAGTTCTTC. Amino acids: CASSQVRTGSYNEQFF.

This clone was observed once. The chain's CDR3 is CASSLGRGLNTEAFF. Here the CDR3 DNA reads TGTGCCAGCAGCTTAGGCAGGGGGCTGAACACTGAAGCTTTCTTT. The rearrangement uses TRBV13 and TRBJ1-1; 8 bases map to TRBD1. The CDR3 is made up of 15 amino acids. Germline V CDR1 and CDR2: PRHDT, FYEKMQ (reference sequence). The trim removed 0 bases at V and 0 bases at J, leaving 0 bases unmatched.

The chain is built from TRBV29-1 and TRBJ2-1, with 9 positions matching TRBD2. CDR3 length: 14 residues. With 7 bases clipped from V and 6 bases from J, the junction kept 10 bases outside the gene matches. Germline loops: CDR1 SQVTM, CDR2 ANQGSEA. CDR3 sequence: CSGVAGVTSNEQFF. CDR3 nucleotide sequence: TGCAGCGGAGTAGCGGGGGTGACCTCCAATGAGCAGTTCTTC.

The chain has TRBV28 and TRBJ2-5; the match to TRBD2 covers 14 bases. The CDR3 consists of 18 residues. CDR1 is MDHEN, CDR2 SYDVKM, per germline. V was clipped by 4 bases and J by 3 bases; unmatched bases: 10. The CDR3 sequence is CASSSPGLAGVGKETQYF. The CDR3, as DNA: TGTGCCAGCAGTTCTCCGGGACTAGCGGGGGTCGGGAAAGAGACCCAGTACTTC.

The chain has TRBV4-2 and TRBJ1-4, with TRBD1 as a possible D gene (5 bases). The length of the CDR3 is 15 residues. V dropped 1 base and J dropped 2 bases, with 8 bases sitting between them. Looked up from germline, CDR1 is LGHNA and CDR2 is YNFKEQ. CDR3 DNA sequence: TGTGCCAGCAGCCAAGTCAGGGATACTAATGAAAAACTGTTTTTT. As protein: CASSQVRDTNEKLFF.

The chain has TRBV5-4 and TRBJ2-2, with 7 bases fitting TRBD1. CDR1 and CDR2 from the germline V gene are SGHNT and YYREEE (reference sequence). Losses at the gene ends were 0 bases for V and 4 bases for J; bases not matched to a gene: 3. This CDR3 is built from 15 residues. CDR3 nucleotides: TGTGCCAGCAGCTTGGGAGGGACAGCCACCGGGGAGCTGTTTTTT. Amino acid sequence: CASSLGGTATGELFF.

This chain uses TRBV6-5 with TRBJ2-4, with D possibly matching TRBD1 (6 bases). Germline assignment: CDR1 MNHEY and CDR2 SVGAGI. The V and J ends lost 6 bases and 6 bases respectively, with 6 bases between them. This CDR3 is built from 11 residues. The CDR3 coding sequence is TGTGCCAGCAGACAGGGAAACATTCAGTACTTC. It yields the protein CASRQGNIQYF.

This rearrangement joins TRBV6-5 to TRBJ2-7; possible D gene TRBD1, 5 bases. Trimming pared 0 bases from V and 5 bases from J, leaving 17 bases between. CDR3 size: 16 residues. CDR1 MNHEY and CDR2 SVGAGI come from the germline V gene. This CDR3 reads CASSYSKAQAGHEQYF. CDR3 coding DNA: TGTGCCAGCAGTTACTCGAAGGCACAGGCAGGACACGAGCAGTACTTC.

The CDR3 nucleotides read TGTGCCAGCAGTTACGGGGGAAGGGGGAATGAGCAGTTCTTC. The encoded protein is CASSYGGRGNEQFF. The chain is built from TRBV6-5 and TRBJ2-1; tentatively, D is TRBD1 (6 bases). With 2 bases removed from V and 7 bases from J, the gap between germline ends came to 12 bases. The CDR3 sequence is 14 residues long. Germline V CDR1 and CDR2: MNHEY, SVGAGI.

The V gene is TRBV12-3 or TRBV12-4, the J gene TRBJ1-2; possibly TRBD1 for D (6 bases). V lost 5 bases, J lost 7 bases, and 11 bases lay in between. The CDR3 covers 12 residues. CDR3 sequence (DNA): TGTGCCAGCAGTCTGACAGGTCGTGGCTACACCTTC. It encodes CASSLTGRGYTF.

This clone was seen just once. J is TRBJ2-7 and V is TRBV12-5; 7 bases agree with TRBD1. V shed 0 bases, J shed 3 bases, and the junction held 5 bases outside the gene matches. Germline lookup yields CDR1 LGHNT and CDR2 FRNRAP. The CDR3 has 15 amino acids. This chain's CDR3 is CASGLVLRTGYEQYV. CDR3 coding DNA: TGTGCTAGTGGTTTGGTACTTCGGACAGGCTACGAGCAGTACGTC.

The table lists this clone with a count of one. The V and J genes are TRBV25-1 and TRBJ1-2; tentatively, D is TRBD1 (6 bases). Between the trimmed V and J ends, which lost 2 bases and 4 bases, there was a span of 17 bases. There are 16 residues in the CDR3. Germline loops: CDR1 MGHDK, CDR2 SYGVNS. The CDR3 DNA reads TGTGCCAGCAGTGAAGGAGGTGGGGGCAGCGGCTATGGCTACACCTTC. Translation gives CASSEGGGGSGYGYTF.

This chain uses TRBV5-1 with TRBJ2-2, with D perhaps matching TRBD1 (5 bases). The ends were cut back, 0 bases at V and 13 bases at J, with 7 bases in the middle. This CDR3 has 11 amino acids. CDR1 is SGHRS and CDR2 is YFSETQ in the germline V gene. CDR3: CASSLDRRLFF. DNA for the CDR3: TGCGCCAGCAGCTTGGACAGGAGGCTGTTTTTT.

DNA of the CDR3: TGTGCCAGCAGCCAATTGGACAGTGAAGCTTTCTTT. The encoded protein is CASSQLDSEAFF. The chain combines TRBV3-1 (or the pseudogene TRBV3-2) with TRBJ1-1; a weak D match, TRBD1 (6 bases). This CDR3 is built from 12 residues. CDR1 and CDR2 (germline): LGHDT, YNNKEL (reference sequence). Trimming pared 2 bases from V and 7 bases from J, leaving 8 bases between.

This sequence joins TRBV24-1 and TRBJ2-3; no firm D call. The ends were cut back, 5 bases at V and 1 base at J, with 15 bases in the middle. The CDR3 totals 16 residues. Germline V CDR1 and CDR2: KGHDR, SFDVKD. CDR3: CATSGPSVKGTDTQYF. The CDR3 DNA follows: TGTGCCACCAGTGGTCCCAGCGTGAAAGGCACAGATACGCAGTATTTT.

This clone was recorded only once. The DNA of the CDR3 is TGTGCCGCGGGGTACGACGAGCAGTACGTC. It codes for CAAGYDEQYV. The chain recombines TRBV6-5 with TRBJ2-7; maybe TRBD2 (6 bases). The germline V and J ends were trimmed by 11 bases and 5 bases, with 10 bases remaining between them. The germline CDR1 and CDR2 sequences are MNHEY and SVGAGI. The CDR3 runs 10 residues.

This chain links TRBV24-1 with TRBJ1-2; 7 positions match TRBD1. This CDR3 spans 15 amino acids. Germline CDR1 KGHDR, CDR2 SFDVKD. The V and J ends lost 9 bases and 1 base, in that order; junction bases with no gene match: 10. CDR3 residues: CATGRTGVNNYGYTF. CDR3 DNA sequence: TGTGCCACCGGAAGGACAGGCGTCAATAACTATGGCTACACCTTC.